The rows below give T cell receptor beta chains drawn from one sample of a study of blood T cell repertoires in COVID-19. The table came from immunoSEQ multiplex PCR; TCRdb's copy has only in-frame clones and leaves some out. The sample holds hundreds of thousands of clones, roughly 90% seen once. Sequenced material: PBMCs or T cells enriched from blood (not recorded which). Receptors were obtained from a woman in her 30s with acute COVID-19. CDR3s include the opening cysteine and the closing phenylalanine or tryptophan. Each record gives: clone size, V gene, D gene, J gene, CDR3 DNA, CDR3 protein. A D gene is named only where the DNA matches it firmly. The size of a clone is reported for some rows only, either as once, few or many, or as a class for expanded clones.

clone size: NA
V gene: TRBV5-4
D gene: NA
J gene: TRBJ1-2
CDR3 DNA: TGTGCCAGCAGCTCCGCGCGGGGCCAGGATGGCTACACCTTC
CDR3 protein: CASSSARGQDGYTF

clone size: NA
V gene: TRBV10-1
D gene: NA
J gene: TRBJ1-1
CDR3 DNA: TGCGCCAGCAGCATGGGGAGGAACACTGAAGCTTTCTTT
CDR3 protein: CASSMGRNTEAFF

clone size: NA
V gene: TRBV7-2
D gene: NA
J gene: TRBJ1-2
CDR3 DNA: TGTGCCAGCAGCCCCCGGTTTGGGCAGAACTATGGCTACACCTTC
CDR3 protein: CASSPRFGQNYGYTF

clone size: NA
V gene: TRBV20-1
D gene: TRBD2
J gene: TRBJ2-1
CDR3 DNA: TGCAGTGCTAGTCCGGGACTAGCGGGGAATTACAATGAGCAGTTCTTC
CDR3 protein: CSASPGLAGNYNEQFF

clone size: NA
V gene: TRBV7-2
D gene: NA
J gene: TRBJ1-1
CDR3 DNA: TGTGCCAGCAGCTTACAGACAACTTACACTGAAGCTTTCTTT
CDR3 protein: CASSLQTTYTEAFF

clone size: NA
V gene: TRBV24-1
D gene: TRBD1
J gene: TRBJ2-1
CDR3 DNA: TGTGCCACCAGTGAATTACCGGGACAGGGGGGACACAATGAGCAGTTCTTC
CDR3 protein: CATSELPGQGGHNEQFF

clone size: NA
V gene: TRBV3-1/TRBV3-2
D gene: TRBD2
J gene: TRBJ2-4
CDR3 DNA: TGTGCCAGCAGCCAAGGTGGGACTAGCGGCAGTCTAGCCAAAAACATTCAGTACTTC
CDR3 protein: CASSQGGTSGSLAKNIQYF

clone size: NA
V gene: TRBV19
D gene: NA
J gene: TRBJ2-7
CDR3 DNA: TGTGCCAGTAGTATAGATCGAGACAGCTCCTACGAGCAGTACTTC
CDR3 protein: CASSIDRDSSYEQYF

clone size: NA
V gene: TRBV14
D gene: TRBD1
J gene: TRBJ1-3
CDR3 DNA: TGTGCCAGCAGCCATCCGACAGGGGGTGGAAACACCATATATTTT
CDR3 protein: CASSHPTGGGNTIYF

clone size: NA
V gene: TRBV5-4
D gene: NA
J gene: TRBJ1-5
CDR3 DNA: TGTGCCAGCAGCTTGGGTCTGCAGCAGCCCCAGCATTTT
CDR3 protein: CASSLGLQQPQHF

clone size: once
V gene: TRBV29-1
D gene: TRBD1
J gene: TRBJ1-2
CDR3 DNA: TGCAGCGTTGACCCCGGGACGGACAGGGGGCGTCCCTACACCTTC
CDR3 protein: CSVDPGTDRGRPYTF

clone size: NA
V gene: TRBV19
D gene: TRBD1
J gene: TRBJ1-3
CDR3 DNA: TGTGCCAGTAGCATCACAGGGGGGATCTCTGGAAACACCATATATTTT
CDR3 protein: CASSITGGISGNTIYF

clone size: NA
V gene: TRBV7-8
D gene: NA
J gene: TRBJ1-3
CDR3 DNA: TGTGCCAGCAAAACCGACACGGGGTCTGGAAACACCATATATTTT
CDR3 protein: CASKTDTGSGNTIYF

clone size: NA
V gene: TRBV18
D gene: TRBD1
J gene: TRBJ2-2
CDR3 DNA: TGTGCCAGCTCATTGACAGGGAAGAACACCGGGGAGCTGTTTTTT
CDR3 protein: CASSLTGKNTGELFF

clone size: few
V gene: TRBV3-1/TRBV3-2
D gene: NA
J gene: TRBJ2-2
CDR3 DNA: TGTGCCAGCAGCCCGCGGGACGCTACGAACACCGGGGAGCTGTTTTTT
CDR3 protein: CASSPRDATNTGELFF

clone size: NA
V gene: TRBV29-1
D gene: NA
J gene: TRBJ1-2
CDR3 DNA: TGCAGCGTAGGGGATGGCTACACCTTC
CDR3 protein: CSVGDGYTF

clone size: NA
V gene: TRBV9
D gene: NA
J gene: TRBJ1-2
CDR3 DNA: TGTGCCAGCAGCGTAGTGGAGGGGTATGGCTACACCTTC
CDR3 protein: CASSVVEGYGYTF

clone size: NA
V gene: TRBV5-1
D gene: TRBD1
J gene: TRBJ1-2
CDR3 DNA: TGCGCCAGCAGCTTGGGAATGACAGGGGGTTTAAATGGCTACACCTTC
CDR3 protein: CASSLGMTGGLNGYTF

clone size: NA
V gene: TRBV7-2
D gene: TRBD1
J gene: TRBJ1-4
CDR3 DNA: TGTGCCAGCAGCTACGACAGGGGATCTAATGAAAAACTGTTTTTT
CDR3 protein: CASSYDRGSNEKLFF

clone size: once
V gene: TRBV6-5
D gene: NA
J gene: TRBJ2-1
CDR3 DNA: TGTGCCAGCAGTTACGGATTACGGGTCAATGAGCAGTTCTTC
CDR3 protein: CASSYGLRVNEQFF

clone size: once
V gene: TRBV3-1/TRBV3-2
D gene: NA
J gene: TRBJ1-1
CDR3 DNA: TGTGCCAGCACGTCGAGGGGGGGGTGGACTGAAGCTTTCTTT
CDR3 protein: CASTSRGGWTEAFF

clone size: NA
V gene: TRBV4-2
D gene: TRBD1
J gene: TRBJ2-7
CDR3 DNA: TGTGCCAGCAGCCAGGGTGATCAACGGGACAGGGGCCACGAGCAGTACTTC
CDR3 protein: CASSQGDQRDRGHEQYF

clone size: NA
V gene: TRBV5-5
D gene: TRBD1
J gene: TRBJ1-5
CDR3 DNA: TGTGCCAGCAGCTGGACAGGGGGGTTGAGTCAGCCCCAGCATTTT
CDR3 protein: CASSWTGGLSQPQHF

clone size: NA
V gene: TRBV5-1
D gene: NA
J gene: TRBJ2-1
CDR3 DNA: TGCGCCAGCCACGACATGCCAAATGAGCAGTTCTTC
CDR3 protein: CASHDMPNEQFF

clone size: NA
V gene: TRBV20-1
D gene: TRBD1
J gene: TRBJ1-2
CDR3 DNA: TGCAGTGCTAGTAGGGTCCGACAGGGAGGAAATGGCTACACCTTC
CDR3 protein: CSASRVRQGGNGYTF

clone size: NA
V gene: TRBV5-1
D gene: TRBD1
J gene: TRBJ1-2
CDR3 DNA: TGCGCCAGCAGCTTGGGGACAGGGGTATACTATGGCTACACCTTC
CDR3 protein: CASSLGTGVYYGYTF

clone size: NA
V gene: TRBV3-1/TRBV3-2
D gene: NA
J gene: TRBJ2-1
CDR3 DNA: TGTGCCAGCAGCCACCTTGTCCCGGAGGGAGAGCAGTTCTTC
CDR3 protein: CASSHLVPEGEQFF

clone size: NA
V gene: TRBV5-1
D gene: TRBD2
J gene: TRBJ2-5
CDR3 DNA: TGCGCCAGCAGCTTAAGCGGGGGGGTTAATAAGGAGACCCAGTACTTC
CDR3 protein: CASSLSGGVNKETQYF

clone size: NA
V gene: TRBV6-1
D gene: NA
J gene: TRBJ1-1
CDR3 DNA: TGTGCCAGCAGTATACAGGGAGCCACGAACACTGAAGCTTTCTTT
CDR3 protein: CASSIQGATNTEAFF

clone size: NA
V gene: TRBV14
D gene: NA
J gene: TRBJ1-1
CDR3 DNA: TGTGCCAGCAGCCAAGAACATACAGGCGACCCCGAGGCTTTCTTT
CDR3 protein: CASSQEHTGDPEAFF

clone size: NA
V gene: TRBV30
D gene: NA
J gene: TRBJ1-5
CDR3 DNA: TGTGCCTGGAGTGTAGAGCTTTACCGGTCGCCCCAGCATTTT
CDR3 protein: CAWSVELYRSPQHF

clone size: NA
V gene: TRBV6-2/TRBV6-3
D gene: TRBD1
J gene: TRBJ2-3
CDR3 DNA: TGTGCCAGCAGTTACCTCGGGACAGGGCGGGATACGCAGTATTTT
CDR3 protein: CASSYLGTGRDTQYF

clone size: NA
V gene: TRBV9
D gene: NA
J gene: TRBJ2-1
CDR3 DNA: TGTGCCAGCAGCGTTAGCGGTTCAGATCCGGGGGAACAGTTCTTC
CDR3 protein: CASSVSGSDPGEQFF

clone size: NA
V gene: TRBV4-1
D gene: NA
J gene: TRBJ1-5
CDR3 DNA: TGCGCCAGCAGCCAAGTACAAGGGGCCTATCAGCCCCAGCATTTT
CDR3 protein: CASSQVQGAYQPQHF

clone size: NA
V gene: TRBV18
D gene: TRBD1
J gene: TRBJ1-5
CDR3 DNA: TGTGCCAGCTCCCGGACAGGGGATGGAAATCAGCCCCAGCATTTT
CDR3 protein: CASSRTGDGNQPQHF

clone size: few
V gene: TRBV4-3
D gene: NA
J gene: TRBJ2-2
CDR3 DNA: TGCGCCAGCAGCCGGAGGAACACCGGGGAGCTGTTTTTT
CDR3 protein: CASSRRNTGELFF

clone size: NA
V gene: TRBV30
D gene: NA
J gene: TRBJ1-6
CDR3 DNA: TGTGCCTGGAGTCCCGGACAGCCACCCCTCCACTTT
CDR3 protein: CAWSPGQPPLHF

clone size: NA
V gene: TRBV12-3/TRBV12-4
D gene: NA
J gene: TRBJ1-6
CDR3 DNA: TGTGCCAGCAGTTTAGGTCCGTACAAACCCCTCCACTTT
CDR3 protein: CASSLGPYKPLHF

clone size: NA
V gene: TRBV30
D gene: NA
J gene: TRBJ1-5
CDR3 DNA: TGTGCCTGGAGTGAGGGCCAGGGAGGAAATCAGCCCCAGCATTTT
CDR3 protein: CAWSEGQGGNQPQHF

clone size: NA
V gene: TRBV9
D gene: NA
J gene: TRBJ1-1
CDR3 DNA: TGTGCCAGCAGCGTAGCGGGGGGAGCCGTAACTGAAGCTTTCTTT
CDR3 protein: CASSVAGGAVTEAFF

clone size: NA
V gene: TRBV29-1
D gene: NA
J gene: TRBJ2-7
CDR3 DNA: TGCAGCGTCTTTCTGAGCTCCTACGAGCAGTACTTC
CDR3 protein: CSVFLSSYEQYF

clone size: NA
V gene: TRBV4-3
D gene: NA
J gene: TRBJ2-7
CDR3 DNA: TGCGCCAGCAGCCAAGATATAAGCGGTTTTTCCTACGAGCAGTACTTC
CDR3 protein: CASSQDISGFSYEQYF

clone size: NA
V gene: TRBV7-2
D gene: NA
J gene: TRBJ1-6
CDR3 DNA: TGTGCCAGCAGCTTGGGCCGGCTCCCAAATTCACCCCTCCACTTT
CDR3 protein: CASSLGRLPNSPLHF

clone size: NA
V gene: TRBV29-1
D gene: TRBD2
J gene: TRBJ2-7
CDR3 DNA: TGCAGCGTTGAAGATCGAAGCGGGGGGCTCTCCTACGAGCAGTACTTC
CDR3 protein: CSVEDRSGGLSYEQYF